This T cell receptor (beta chain) emerged from a study of blood T cell repertoires in COVID-19. Overall study: Researchers got acute and convalescent COVID-19 samples from the United States, Italy and Spain.

The CDR3 runs 13 residues. Between the trimmed V and J ends, which lost 1 base and 11 bases, there was a span of 14 bases. Germline V gives CDR1 SEHNR, CDR2 FQNEAQ (reference sequence). Original analysis: Reference gene primer amplification gave nucleated cell count estimates. Produced via immunoSEQ multiplex PCR; TCRdb's table is partial and in-frame only. That table gives V, J and clone size, and the DNA gave D and trimming. The profile shows some 220,000 clones, around four fifths of them singletons. Source material: peripheral blood. This TCR derives from a woman over 75 with active or convalescent COVID-19. The chain employs TRBV7-9 and TRBJ1-1; the D is unclear. The CDR3 reads CASSLVMGLDAFF. CDR3 in DNA: TGTGCCAGCAGCTTAGTTATGGGCCTCGACGCTTTCTTT.